This T cell receptor (beta chain) was identified in a study of radiotherapy plus CTLA-4 blockade in lung cancer. Here immunoSEQ multiplex PCR was the method, and the copy in TCRdb shows in-frame clones only, minus some. The sample lists under 90,000 clones, roughly 70% occurring once. V was pared by 0 bases and J by 0 bases, with 6 bases between. The CDR3 is made up of 15 amino acids. From germline, CDR1 is PRHDT and CDR2 FYEKMQ (reference sequence). Patients had chemo-refractory metastatic non-small-cell lung cancer and received focal radiation plus CTLA-4 blockade that used ipilimumab. Sequenced material: peripheral blood, taken from a patient treated with radiotherapy plus ipilimumab. The genes are TRBV13 and TRBJ2-1; D may match TRBD1 or TRBD2 (5 bases each). The TCR sequence derives from a human donor with non-small cell lung cancer that progressed on radiotherapy plus ipilimumab. The CDR3 nucleotides read TGTGCCAGCAGCTTAGGGAGGGGCTCCTACAATGAGCAGTTCTTC. It yields the protein CASSLGRGSYNEQFF.